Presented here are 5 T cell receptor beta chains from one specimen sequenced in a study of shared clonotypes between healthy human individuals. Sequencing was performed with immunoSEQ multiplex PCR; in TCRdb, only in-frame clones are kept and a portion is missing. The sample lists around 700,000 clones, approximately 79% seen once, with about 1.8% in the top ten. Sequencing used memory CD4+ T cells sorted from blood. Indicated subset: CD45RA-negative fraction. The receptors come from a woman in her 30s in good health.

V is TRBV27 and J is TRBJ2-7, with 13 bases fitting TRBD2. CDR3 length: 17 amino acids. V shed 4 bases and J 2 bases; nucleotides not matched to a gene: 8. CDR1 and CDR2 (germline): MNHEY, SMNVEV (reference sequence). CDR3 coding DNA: TGTGCCAGCAGTTCCCAGGGACTAGCGGGGAACCCCTACGAGCAGTACTTC. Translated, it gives CASSSQGLAGNPYEQYF.

The CDR3 sequence is CASWGGVGYNEQFF. The CDR3 DNA sequence: TGTGCCAGCTGGGGCGGGGTCGGATACAATGAGCAGTTCTTC. The chain is built from TRBV28 and TRBJ2-1; possible D gene TRBD2, 6 bases. Germline values: CDR1 MDHEN, CDR2 SYDVKM. Trimming left V 8 bases short and J 4 bases short, with 15 bases between. The CDR3 is made up of 14 amino acids.

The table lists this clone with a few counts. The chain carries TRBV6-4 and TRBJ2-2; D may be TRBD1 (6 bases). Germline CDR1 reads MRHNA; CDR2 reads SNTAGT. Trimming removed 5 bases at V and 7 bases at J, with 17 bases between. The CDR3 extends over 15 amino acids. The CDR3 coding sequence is TGTGCCAGCAGTCGGGACACCAAACCGAACGGGGAGCTGTTTTTT. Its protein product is CASSRDTKPNGELFF.

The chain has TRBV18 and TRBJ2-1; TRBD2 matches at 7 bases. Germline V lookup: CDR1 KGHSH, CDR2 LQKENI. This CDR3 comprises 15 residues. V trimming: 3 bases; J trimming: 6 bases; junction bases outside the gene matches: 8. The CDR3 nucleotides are TGTGCCAGCTCACCTAGTGGCGGGAGCGTCAATGAGCAGTTCTTC. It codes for CASSPSGGSVNEQFF.

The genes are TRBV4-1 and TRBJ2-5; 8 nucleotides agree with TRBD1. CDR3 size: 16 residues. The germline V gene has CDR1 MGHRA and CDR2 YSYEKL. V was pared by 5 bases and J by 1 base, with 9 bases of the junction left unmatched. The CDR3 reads CASSSPGTGSQETQYF. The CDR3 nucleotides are TGCGCCAGCAGCTCCCCCGGGACAGGAAGCCAAGAGACCCAGTACTTC.